This T cell receptor (beta chain) was sequenced during a study of shared clonotypes between healthy human individuals. Only in-frame clones appear in the TCRdb table, and some are missing; sequencing was by immunoSEQ multiplex PCR. The sample comprises about 2,500,000 clones, around nine tenths of which are singletons, and under 0.15% rests with the top ten. Between the trimmed V and J ends, which lost 0 bases and 4 bases, there was a span of 7 bases. The CDR3 covers 13 residues. CDR1 and CDR2 from the germline V gene are SGDLS and YYNGEE. The genes are TRBV9 and TRBJ1-2; the D is unclear. This clonotype originated in a young man in good health. Sequenced material: naive CD4+ T cells sorted from blood. The subset denotes: CD45RA+ positively selected. CDR3 DNA: TGTGCCAGCAGCGTAGGAGCGGCCTATGGCTACACCTTC. Protein sequence: CASSVGAAYGYTF.